The TCR beta chain described here comes from a study of blood T cell repertoires in COVID-19 (dated by TCRdb to 2020 to 2021). Regarding the complete study: Samples covering the acute and convalescent phases of COVID-19 were provided by collaborators in the United States, Italy and Spain. The repertoires were released in a freely available public database meant as a resource for research on the immune response to SARS-CoV-2. The material from the prospective study consisted of cDNA or gDNA derived from T cells, B-cell-depleted T cells, or PBMCs. Samples came from the ongoing ImmuneRACE study (first 160 participants) plus 1,254 subjects from 6 global collaborators. Sample metadata almost always included a de-identified subject ID, COVID-19 status, age in years and sex. HLA class I and class II types, where available, came from metadata supplied by the sample provider rather than from assay-based typing. The dataset comprised deeply sampled blood TCRbeta repertoires from subjects exposed to, actively infected with, or recovered from COVID-19. The investigation overall reported the following: The quantity of clinical and demographic metadata differed by source and by participant and was supplied without curation.

TCRbeta CDR3 regions were amplified from genomic DNA using the immunoSEQ Assay, a bias-controlled multiplex PCR. Regarding the original processing steps: Within the assay, amplification of reference gene primers was used to estimate how many nucleated cells each sample contained. To quantify the absolute abundance of each unique TCRbeta CDR3 rearrangement, sequence reads were collapsed and filtered. For each sample, productive Simpson clonality was calculated by taking the square root of Simpson's diversity index across productive rearrangements. As stored in TCRdb, this immuneACCESS dataset retains in-frame rearrangements with V and J assigned. A fraction of the clones does not appear; measured against another copy, unresolved V genes explain less than half of the discrepancy, and the remainder lacks a known reason. V, J and clone size derive from that table, while D and trimming were established from the DNA sequence. Counted in this sample were roughly 150,000 clones; roughly 85% of them appeared once. The top ten clonotypes cover 2.5% to 3% of the sample.

The cysteine opens and the phenylalanine closes a CDR3 of 13 amino acids. Solely the CDR3 DNA is kept, with 39 bases framed from the first base. As encoded in the germline V gene (reference sequence), CDR1 is SGHNT while CDR2 is YYREEE. The V end gives up 1 base and the J end 7 bases, leaving 4 bases in the junction not matched to a gene. Collaborating institutions collected whole blood in K2EDTA tubes following their own protocols. For TCRbeta analysis, collaborator samples were shipped as frozen whole blood, as isolated PBMCs, or as DNA extracted from either sample type. As regards this clone: Which antigen it targets is not known. Base qualities were left out, and no much larger clone turns up one base away.

Material: peripheral blood. The clonotype was recovered from a man aged 45-65 years with acute or convalescent COVID-19. This chain joins TRBV5-4 to TRBJ1-2; TRBD1 fits 7 bases in the junction. The nucleotides are TGTGCCAGCAGCTTGACAGGGGTAGGTGGCTACACCTTC. Its protein is CASSLTGVGGYTF.